This TCR beta chain is drawn from a study of T cell repertoires in cytomegalovirus infection. Study as a whole: Newly reported HLA-C-restricted and thoroughly characterized HLA-B-restricted CMV epitopes were employed. It can be stated that public TCR beta signatures indicated CMV infection as well as a matching HLA type.

MiXCR, run by TCRdb on the reads, gives a single entry per CDR3 protein. This repertoire shows tens of thousands of distinct CDR3 sequences, roughly 20% found once; its top ten account for roughly two thirds. Study observations and caveats: Public TCR beta family frequency separated CMV-and-HLA carriers, including in an independent cohort. Ex vivo, HLA-C-restricted CMV-specific TCR beta clonotypes prevailed over the rest of the response.

Turning to this clonotype: Its antigen is not known.

Trimming cost V 4 bases and J 4 bases, with 11 bases left between them. CDR1 and CDR2 (germline): MNHEY, SVGEGT. The CDR3 has 13 amino acids. The receptor was derived from a human donor in good health (CMV status not recorded). Some clones in this sample may be carry-over from other donors' samples. The specimen was CD8+ T cells from cultured PBMCs, collected from culture after CMV antigen stimulation. The V call is TRBV6-2 or TRBV6-3, the J call TRBJ2-7, with D unresolved. In DNA, the CDR3 is TGTGCCAGCAGTTGGTCAAAGCCTTACGAGCAGTACTTC. This sequence encodes CASSWSKPYEQYF.